This entry lists 22 T cell receptor beta chains sequenced from one sample in a study of patients and donors after allogeneic stem cell transplantation. A single record per CDR3 protein comes from TCRdb applying MiXCR to the RT-PCR reads. The sample has hundreds of thousands of distinct CDR3 sequences; under 20% are singletons. Sequenced sample: blood, either unsorted or a sorted T cell fraction (not recorded which). The receptors come from a human donor who was either an allogeneic HSCT recipient or a stem cell or donor lymphocyte infusion donor (not recorded which). It is not recorded whose cells these are; they may come from a transplant donor.

V usage is TRBV7-9 and J usage is TRBJ1-1; D perhaps matches TRBD1 (6 bases). CDR1 is SEHNR, CDR2 FQNEAQ, per germline (reference sequence). The V and J ends lost 7 bases and 5 bases respectively, with 14 bases between them. The CDR3 runs 13 residues. The CDR3 protein is CASTLGGITEAFF. The CDR3 DNA follows: TGTGCCAGCACGCTCGGGGGCATAACTGAAGCTTTCTTT.

In its sample, this clonotype was seen a few times. This chain uses TRBV2 with TRBJ2-2; D is perhaps TRBD1 or TRBD2 (6 bases each). CDR3 length equals 16 residues. The V end lost 8 bases, the J end lost 2 bases, and 18 bases lay between the germline ends. Germline V CDR1 and CDR2: SNHLY, FYNNEI. The CDR3 nucleotides are TGTGCCAGCCGTAGGGGGGACGGGAGAAACACCGGGGAGCTGTTTTTT. This translates into CASRRGDGRNTGELFF.

The chain is built from TRBV19 and TRBJ2-1; D call uncertain. Germline CDR1 and CDR2: LNHDA and SQIVND (reference sequence). The CDR3 extends over 15 amino acids. The V end lost 6 bases, the J end lost 5 bases, and 17 bases lay between the germline ends. The CDR3 sequence: CASRGLTEYHNEQFF. In nucleotides, the CDR3 is TGTGCCAGTAGGGGCTTAACAGAATATCACAATGAGCAGTTCTTC.

This clonotype was observed many times. This chain links TRBV20-1 with TRBJ2-5; 11 bases fit TRBD2. Germline loops: CDR1 DFQATT, CDR2 SNEGSKA (reference sequence). There are 16 residues in the CDR3. J was trimmed by 5 bases and V by 3 bases; bases with no gene match: 11. This chain's CDR3 is CSASTSGGPRMETQYF. CDR3 DNA: TGCAGTGCTAGTACTAGCGGGGGCCCGCGTATGGAGACCCAGTACTTC.

This clonotype was seen only a few times. V and J are TRBV5-1 and TRBJ1-2; weak D call: TRBD1 (5 bases). The V end lost 0 bases, the J end lost 7 bases, and 13 bases lay between the germline ends. The germline V gene has CDR1 SGHRS and CDR2 YFSETQ. This CDR3 is 14 amino acids long. The DNA of the CDR3 is TGCGCCAGCAGCTTGGATGGGACGGTCGGTGGCTACACCTTC. Translated: CASSLDGTVGGYTF.

This clonotype was detected many times. The chain combines TRBV12-3 or TRBV12-4 with TRBJ1-5, with D maybe TRBD1 (5 bases). This CDR3 has 15 amino acids. The V end was cut by 6 bases, the J end by 1 base, with 13 bases between. In DNA form, the CDR3 reads TGTGCCAGCAGGAGTTCCAGGGTGAGCAATCAGCCCCAGCATTTT. This gives the protein CASRSSRVSNQPQHF.

This CDR3 reads CASGNQALMNTEAFF. The CDR3 nucleotides are TGTGCCAGCGGTAACCAAGCCCTGATGAACACTGAAGCTTTCTTT. This chain connects TRBV27 to TRBJ1-1; D remains unclear. This CDR3 comprises 15 residues. Trimming left V 8 bases short and J 0 bases short, with 16 bases between. From germline, CDR1 is MNHEY and CDR2 SMNVEV (reference sequence).

About this clonotype itself: No conserved phenylalanine or tryptophan is present at the end of the CDR3, so a read error is the likely explanation. The CDR3 spells CASSQAIGFRGELFS. The CDR3 DNA reads as TGTGCCAGCAGCCAGGCGATTGGGTTCCGTGGGGAGCTGTTTTCT. The chain uses TRBV3-1 and TRBJ2-2; D uncertain. Germline V gene lookup returns CDR1 LGHDT and CDR2 YNNKEL (reference sequence). V lost 3 bases to trimming and J lost 8 bases, with 16 bases between them. This CDR3 has 15 residues.

This clonotype was counted between two and nine times. J is TRBJ2-1 and V is TRBV19; D ambiguous. V lost 3 bases and J lost 0, with 3 bases in between. CDR3 length: 13 residues. Germline assignment: CDR1 LNHDA and CDR2 SQIVND (reference sequence). CDR3 DNA sequence: TGTGCCAGTAGTATGATCTCCTACAATGAGCAGTTCTTC. As protein: CASSMISYNEQFF.

This clonotype was observed a few times. V and J are TRBV15 and TRBJ2-1; 10 bases are a match to TRBD2. The CDR3 extends over 14 amino acids. Germline V lookup: CDR1 LNHNV, CDR2 YYDKDF (reference sequence). After removal of 5 bases from V and 7 bases from J, the junction contained 5 bases not matched to a gene. This CDR3 is CATSGQREGNEQFF. As DNA, the CDR3 is TGTGCCACCAGCGGCCAGCGGGAGGGGAATGAGCAGTTCTTC.

In this sample, this clonotype turned up a few times. The chain is built from TRBV12-3 or TRBV12-4 and TRBJ1-6; maybe TRBD1 (5 bases). CDR3 size: 13 residues. Trimming took off 7 bases at V and 7 bases at J, with 11 bases between the two ends. In DNA form, the CDR3 reads TGTGCCAGCACCCAGGGAGGGAATTCACCCCTCCACTTT. Translated: CASTQGGNSPLHF.

In this sample, this clonotype turned up a few times. The rearrangement uses TRBV20-1 and TRBJ2-7, with 10 bases matching TRBD1. Unmatched junction bases numbered 2, after V lost 5 bases and J lost 1 base. The CDR3 length is 13 residues. Germline V lookup: CDR1 DFQATT, CDR2 SNEGSKA (reference sequence). For the CDR3, the DNA is TGCAGTGCTCAGGACAGGGGGTCCTACGAGCAGTACTTC. This encodes CSAQDRGSYEQYF.

The chain couples TRBV24-1 to TRBJ2-3, with D perhaps matching TRBD1 (5 bases). Trimming shortened V by 7 bases and J by 3 bases, and 10 bases separated the two germline ends. This CDR3 has 13 amino acids. CDR1 and CDR2 from the germline V gene are KGHDR and SFDVKD. The CDR3 sequence: CATRGAGTDTQYF. The CDR3 bases are TGTGCCACCAGAGGGGCCGGGACAGATACGCAGTATTTT.

The chain recombines TRBV7-2 with TRBJ2-7; tentative D call: TRBD2 (7 bases). Germline loops: CDR1 SGHTA, CDR2 FQGNSA. Trimming cost V 1 base and J 0 bases, with 13 bases left between them. This CDR3 comprises 16 residues. The CDR3 loop is CASSLGRGGGSYEQYF. The CDR3 coding sequence is TGTGCCAGCAGCTTAGGTCGGGGAGGGGGCTCCTACGAGCAGTACTTC.

This chain joins TRBV6-1 and TRBJ2-3, with a weak D call TRBD2 (6 bases). The CDR3 contains 13 residues. CDR1 is MNHNS and CDR2 is SASEGT in the germline V gene. The ends were cut back, 6 bases at V and 2 bases at J, with 9 bases in the middle. This CDR3 reads CASSPSATDTQYF. The CDR3 nucleotides are TGTGCCAGCAGCCCTAGCGCCACAGATACGCAGTATTTT.

The genes are TRBV3-1 and TRBJ2-3; 8 bases map to TRBD2. Germline loops: CDR1 LGHDT, CDR2 YNNKEL (reference sequence). This CDR3 is 14 amino acids long. V gave up 4 bases and J gave up 10 bases; unmatched junction bases: 10. The CDR3 region is CASSRRSGTRAQYF. CDR3 nucleotide sequence: TGTGCCAGCAGCCGAAGATCCGGGACTAGGGCGCAGTATTTT.

The chain links TRBV20-1 to TRBJ1-2; D is ambiguous. Germline assignment: CDR1 DFQATT and CDR2 SNEGSKA (reference sequence). The CDR3 is made up of 13 amino acids. Trimming left V 0 bases short and J 3 bases short, with 8 bases between. The CDR3 is CSARDRPYYGYTF. The CDR3 DNA reads as TGCAGTGCTAGAGACAGACCTTACTATGGCTACACCTTC.

The chain combines TRBV7-3 with TRBJ2-5; possible D gene TRBD2, 6 bases. The CDR3 contains 16 residues. CDR1 and CDR2 from the germline V gene are SGHTA and FQGTGA. V lost 3 bases, J lost 1 base, and 15 bases lay in between. The CDR3 sequence is CASSFRGTGLQETQYF. In DNA form, the CDR3 reads TGTGCCAGCAGCTTTCGCGGGACCGGGCTCCAAGAGACCCAGTACTTC.

The chain employs TRBV20-1 and TRBJ2-4; D uncertain. The CDR3 sequence is 13 residues long. The V end lost 0 bases, the J end lost 0 bases, and 3 bases lay between the germline ends. The germline CDR1 and CDR2 sequences are DFQATT and SNEGSKA (reference sequence). CDR3 region: CSAREVAKNIQYF. Here the CDR3 DNA reads TGCAGTGCTAGAGAAGTAGCCAAAAACATTCAGTACTTC.

This clonotype came up a few times. The chain links TRBV5-1 to TRBJ2-7, with TRBD1 matching 9 bases. This CDR3 region has 14 residues. V was pared by 3 bases and J by 4 bases, with 5 bases of the junction left unmatched. Germline V CDR1 and CDR2: SGHRS, YFSETQ. CDR3 sequence: CASSSGQGKYEQYF. CDR3 coding DNA: TGCGCCAGCAGCTCTGGACAGGGGAAATACGAGCAGTACTTC.

The CDR3 spells CASSPSGYSYEQYF. CDR3 bases: TGTGCCAGTAGTCCTAGCGGGTACTCCTACGAGCAGTACTTC. The rearrangement links TRBV19 to TRBJ2-7; TRBD2 matches 8 bases. J was trimmed by 0 bases and V by 5 bases; bases with no gene match: 3. The CDR3 has 14 amino acids. CDR1 and CDR2 from the germline V gene are LNHDA and SQIVND (reference sequence).

The chain uses TRBV6-2 or TRBV6-3 and TRBJ1-5; possibly TRBD1 for D (6 bases). From germline, CDR1 is MNHEY and CDR2 SVGEGT. The V end was cut by 5 bases, the J end by 7 bases, with 21 bases between. This CDR3 comprises 16 residues. The CDR3 protein is CASSRRQGDGGQPQHF. DNA for the CDR3: TGTGCCAGCAGTAGACGACAAGGCGATGGGGGCCAGCCCCAGCATTTT.